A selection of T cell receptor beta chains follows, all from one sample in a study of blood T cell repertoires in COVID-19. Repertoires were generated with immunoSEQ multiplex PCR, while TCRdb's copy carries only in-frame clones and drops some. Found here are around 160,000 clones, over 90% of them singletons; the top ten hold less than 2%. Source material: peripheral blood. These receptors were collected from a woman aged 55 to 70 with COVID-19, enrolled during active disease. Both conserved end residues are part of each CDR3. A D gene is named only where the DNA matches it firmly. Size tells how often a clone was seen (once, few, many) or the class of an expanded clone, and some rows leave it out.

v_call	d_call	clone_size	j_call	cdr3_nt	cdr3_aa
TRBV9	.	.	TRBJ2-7	TGTGCCAGCAGCGCCCAGGGAGGGGCGGGGGCCGAGGAGCAGTACTTC	CASSAQGGAGAEEQYF
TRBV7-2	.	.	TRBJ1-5	TGTGCCAGCAGTTATACAGGATCCAATCAGCCCCAGCATTTT	CASSYTGSNQPQHF
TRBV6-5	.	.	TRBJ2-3	TGTGCCAGCAGTTACGGGGCCCCAGATACGCAGTATTTT	CASSYGAPDTQYF
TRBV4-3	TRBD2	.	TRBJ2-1	TGCGCCAGCAGCCCCTCAAGACTAGCTTACAATGAGCAGTTCTTC	CASSPSRLAYNEQFF
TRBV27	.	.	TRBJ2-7	TGTGCCAGCAGTAGCCCAGGGTTTCCAAATTACCACGAGCAGTACTTC	CASSSPGFPNYHEQYF
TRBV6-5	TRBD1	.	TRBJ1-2	TGTGCCAGCAGTAGGGACAGGCTGGGCGGCTACACCTTC	CASSRDRLGGYTF
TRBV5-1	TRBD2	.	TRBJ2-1	TGCGCCAGCAGCTTCGGGACTAGCGGATACAATGAGCAGTTCTTC	CASSFGTSGYNEQFF
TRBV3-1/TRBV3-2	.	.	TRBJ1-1	TGTGCCAGCAGCCCCCCGGAGGCTGAAGCTTTCTTT	CASSPPEAEAFF
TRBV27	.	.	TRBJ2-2	TGTGCCAGCAGCCCCTATAGGGGGAACACCGGGGAGCTGTTTTTT	CASSPYRGNTGELFF
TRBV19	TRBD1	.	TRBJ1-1	TGTGCCAGTATCAGCCCTGGGGGACAGATCAACACTGAAGCTTTCTTT	CASISPGGQINTEAFF
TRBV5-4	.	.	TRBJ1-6	TGTGCCAGCAGCTTGTCTACAGGGAATTCACCCCTCCACTTT	CASSLSTGNSPLHF
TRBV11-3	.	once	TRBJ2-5	TGTGCCAGCAGCTTAGGCCGCGGGCAAGAGACCCAGTACTTC	CASSLGRGQETQYF
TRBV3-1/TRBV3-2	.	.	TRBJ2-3	TGTGCCAGCAGCTTCGACTTTACTCGGACAGATACGCAGTATTTT	CASSFDFTRTDTQYF
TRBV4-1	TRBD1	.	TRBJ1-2	TGCGCCAGCAGCCAAACCGGGACAGGGGCCTTTGGCTACACCTTC	CASSQTGTGAFGYTF
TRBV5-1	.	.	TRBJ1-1	TGCGCCAGCAGCTTGGGTCAGGTGGGCACTGAAGCTTTCTTT	CASSLGQVGTEAFF
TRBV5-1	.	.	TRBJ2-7	TGCGCCAGCAGCTTGTATTCCGACAGGTGGAATTTTGCCTACGAGCAGTACTTC	CASSLYSDRWNFAYEQYF
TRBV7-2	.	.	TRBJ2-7	TGTGCCAGCAGCCGACGAGGGGGGTACTTC	CASSRRGGYF
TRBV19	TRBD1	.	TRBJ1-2	TGTGCCAGTAGTCCACGTAAGGACAGGGTGGACTATGGCTACACCTTC	CASSPRKDRVDYGYTF
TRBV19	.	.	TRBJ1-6	TGTGCCAGTAGTAACAGCTATTATAATTCACCCCTCCACTTT	CASSNSYYNSPLHF
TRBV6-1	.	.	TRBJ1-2	TGTGCCAGCAGTGAAGAGGGGCTCGCTGGCTACACCTTC	CASSEEGLAGYTF
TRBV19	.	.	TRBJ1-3	TGTGCCAGTAGTATAGGGACAGCTGGAAACACCATATATTTT	CASSIGTAGNTIYF
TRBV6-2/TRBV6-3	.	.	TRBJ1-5	TGTGCCAGCAGTTCCGGTTGGCCCCAGCATTTT	CASSSGWPQHF
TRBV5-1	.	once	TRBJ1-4	TGCGCCAGCAGGGTCCAGGGATTGCCTAATGAAAAACTGTTTTTT	CASRVQGLPNEKLFF
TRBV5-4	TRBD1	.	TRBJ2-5	TGTGCCAGCAGCCTCGGGACAGAGAGTGAGACCCAGTACTTC	CASSLGTESETQYF
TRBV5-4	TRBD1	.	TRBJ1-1	TGTGCCAGCAGCTTGTTCGGACAGGGTCTCCCGACTGAAGCTTTCTTT	CASSLFGQGLPTEAFF
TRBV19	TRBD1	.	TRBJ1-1	TGTGCCAGTAACCTTCTTACCAGGGGGGCTGAAGCTTTCTTT	CASNLLTRGAEAFF
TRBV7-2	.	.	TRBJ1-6	TGTGCCAGCAGCCTAAGATCGACAGCCCTCTATAATTCACCCCTCCACTTT	CASSLRSTALYNSPLHF
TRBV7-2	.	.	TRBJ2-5	TGTGCCAGCAGCGAAAGGTTCGGGGGACGGGAGACCCAGTACTTC	CASSERFGGRETQYF
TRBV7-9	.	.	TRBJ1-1	TGTGCCAGCAGCTTTAGACAGGCAACTTTCTTT	CASSFRQATFF
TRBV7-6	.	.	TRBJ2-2	TGTGCCAGCGGCGGCACCGGGGAGCTGTTTTTT	CASGGTGELFF
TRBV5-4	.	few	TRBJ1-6	TGTGCCAGCAGCTTGCGACAGCCAAATTCACCCCTCCACTTT	CASSLRQPNSPLHF
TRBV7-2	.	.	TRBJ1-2	TGTGCCAGCAGCTTAGGGGGCCGAGATATCAATGGCTACACCTTC	CASSLGGRDINGYTF
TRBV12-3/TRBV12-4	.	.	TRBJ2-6	TGTGCCAGTCGGGTCCTTGGGGCCAACGTCCTGACTTTC	CASRVLGANVLTF
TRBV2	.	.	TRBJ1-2	TGTGCCAGCAGTGATTACTCCCATGTCTATGGCTACACCTTC	CASSDYSHVYGYTF
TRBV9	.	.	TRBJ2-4	TGTGCCAGCAGCGTAGGGTTCAGGGAAAACATTCAGTACTTC	CASSVGFRENIQYF
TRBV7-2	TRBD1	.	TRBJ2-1	TGTGCCAGCAGCTTATGGGGGACAGGGATCAATGAGCAGTTCTTC	CASSLWGTGINEQFF
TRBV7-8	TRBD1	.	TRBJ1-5	TGTGCCAGCAGACGTACGAGAACAGGGGAACAGCCCCAGCATTTT	CASRRTRTGEQPQHF
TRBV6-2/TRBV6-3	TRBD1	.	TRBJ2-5	TGTGCCAGCAGCCTACTCACAGGGGGGGAGACCCAGTACTTC	CASSLLTGGETQYF
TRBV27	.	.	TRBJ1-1	TGTGCCAGCAGTTTCAGGGGTGGCACTGAAGCTTTCTTT	CASSFRGGTEAFF
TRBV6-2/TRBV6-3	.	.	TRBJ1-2	TGTGCCAGCAGTTACAGAGGGTCCGGCTACACCTTC	CASSYRGSGYTF
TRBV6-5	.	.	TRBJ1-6	TGTGCCACCAGGACAAGGGGTTTTTCACCCCTCCACTTT	CATRTRGFSPLHF
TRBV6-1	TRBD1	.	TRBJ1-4	TGTGCCAGCAGTGACCGCCGTCGGACAGGGGGCGTTCTAGCTAATGAAAAACTGTTTTTT	CASSDRRRTGGVLANEKLFF
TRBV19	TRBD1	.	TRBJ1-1	TGTGCCAGTTCAAACAGGGGCGACACTGAAGCTTTCTTT	CASSNRGDTEAFF
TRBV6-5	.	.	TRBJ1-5	TGTGCCAGCAAGAGGGATGGCAATCAGCCCCAGCATTTT	CASKRDGNQPQHF
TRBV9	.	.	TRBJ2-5	TGTGCCAGCAGCGTAGGGACAGAAGAGACCCAGTACTTC	CASSVGTEETQYF
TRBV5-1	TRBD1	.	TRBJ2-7	TGCGCCAGCAGCCATATTAGGACAGGGGGCATGGACGAGCAGTACTTC	CASSHIRTGGMDEQYF
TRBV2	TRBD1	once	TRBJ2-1	TGTGCCAGCAGACGGGACAGAAGCTCCTACAATGAGCAGTTCTTC	CASRRDRSSYNEQFF
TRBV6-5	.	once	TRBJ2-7	TGTGCCAGCAGCCGGGACTTCTACGAGCAGTACTTC	CASSRDFYEQYF
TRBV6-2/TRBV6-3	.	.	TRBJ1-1	TGTGCCAGCAGCCTGGCCCTCTACACTGAAGCTTTCTTT	CASSLALYTEAFF
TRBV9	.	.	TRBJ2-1	TGTGCCAGCAGCGTAGCTCAGGGTCTCTACAATGAGCAGTTCTTC	CASSVAQGLYNEQFF
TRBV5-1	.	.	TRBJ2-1	TGCGCCAGCAGCTTATTCGTGGCAGCGGATGAGCAGTTCTTC	CASSLFVAADEQFF
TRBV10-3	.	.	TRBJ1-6	TGTGCCATCAGTGAGGGCCTAGCCCATAATTCACCCCTCCACTTT	CAISEGLAHNSPLHF
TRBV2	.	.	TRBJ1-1	TGTGCCAGCAGGCGGATTGCGGGCACTGAAGCTTTCTTT	CASRRIAGTEAFF